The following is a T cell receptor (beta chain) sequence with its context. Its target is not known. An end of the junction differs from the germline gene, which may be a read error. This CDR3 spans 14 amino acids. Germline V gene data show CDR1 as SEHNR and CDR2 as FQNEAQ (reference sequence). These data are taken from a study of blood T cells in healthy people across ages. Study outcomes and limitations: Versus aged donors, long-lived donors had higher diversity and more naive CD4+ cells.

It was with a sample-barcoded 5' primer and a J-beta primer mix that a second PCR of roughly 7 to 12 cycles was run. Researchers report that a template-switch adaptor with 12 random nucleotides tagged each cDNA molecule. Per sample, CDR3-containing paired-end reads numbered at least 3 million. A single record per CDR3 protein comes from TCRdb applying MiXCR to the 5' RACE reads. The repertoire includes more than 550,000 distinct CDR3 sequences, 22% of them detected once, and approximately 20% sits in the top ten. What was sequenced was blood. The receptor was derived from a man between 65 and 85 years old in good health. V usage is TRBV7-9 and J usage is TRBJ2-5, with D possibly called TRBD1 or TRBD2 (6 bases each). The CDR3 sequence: CASSLGGARETHYF. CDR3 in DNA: TGTGCCAGCAGCTTAGGGGGGGCCCGGGAGACCCACTACTTC.